These 11 T cell receptor beta chains share one sample of origin, sequenced in a study of shared clonotypes between healthy human individuals. Sequencing was performed with immunoSEQ multiplex PCR; in TCRdb, only in-frame clones are kept and a portion is missing. The profile shows about 1.5 million clones, approximately 96% of them singletons. Sequencing was done on a sample of naive CD4+ T cells sorted from blood. Subset denoted: CD45RA+ positively selected. These receptors were obtained from a man aged 25 to 40 in good health.

Only one count was recorded for this clone. The chain has TRBV18 and TRBJ1-1; the D gene is possibly TRBD1 (5 bases). V lost 2 bases to trimming and J lost 2 bases, with 12 bases between them. The CDR3 length is 15 residues. CDR1 KGHSH and CDR2 LQKENI come from the germline V gene. The CDR3 sequence: CASSPSPGRNTEAFF. The CDR3 DNA follows: TGTGCCAGCTCACCATCTCCGGGACGCAACACTGAAGCTTTCTTT. The whole variable domain, remainder taken from reference TRBV18 and TRBJ1-1, is NAGVMQNPRHLVRRRGQEARLRCSPMKGHSHVYWYRQLPEEGLKFMVYLQKENIIDESGMPKERFSAEFPKEGPSILRIQQVVRGDSAAYFCASSPSPGRNTEAFFGQGTRLTVV.

Points on this clone: Different DNA sequences within this sample yield the same CDR3. CDR3 nucleotide sequence: TGCAGCGTTGTAGGTAGCGGTAGCACAGATACGCAGTATTTT. Translated: CSVVGSGSTDTQYF. This chain joins TRBV29-1 and TRBJ2-3; TRBD2 is a possible D gene (6 bases). This CDR3 region has 14 residues. Germline assignment: CDR1 SQVTM and CDR2 ANQGSEA. V was cut by 4 bases and J by 0 bases, with 11 bases left in between.

This clone came up once. The same CDR3 can be traced to other DNA sequences in this sample. The V gene is TRBV2, the J gene TRBJ2-7; D gene uncertain. Trimming took off 6 bases at V and 3 bases at J, with 3 bases between the two ends. Germline V CDR1 and CDR2: SNHLY, FYNNEI. The CDR3 consists of 10 residues. Here the CDR3 reads CASRNYEQYF. CDR3 in DNA: TGTGCCAGCAGGAACTACGAGCAGTACTTC. The full variable domain, in which reference TRBV2 and TRBJ2-7 provide the parts outside the CDR3, is EPEVTQTPSHQVTQMGQEVILRCVPISNHLYFYWYRQILGQKVEFLVSFYNNEISEKSEIFDDQFSVERPDGSNFTLKIRSTKLEDSAMYFCASRNYEQYFGPGTRLTVT.

The chain combines TRBV10-3 with TRBJ2-7; D remains unclear. The CDR3 is 14 residues long. Germline-derived CDR1 and CDR2 are ENHRY and SYGVKD. Trimming cost V 2 bases and J 0 bases, with 8 bases left between them. The DNA of the CDR3 is TGTGCCATCAGTGAGGCTCCGGACTCCTACGAGCAGTACTTC. It encodes CAISEAPDSYEQYF.

This chain uses TRBV18 with TRBJ2-7; D is perhaps TRBD1 (5 bases). V lost 4 bases to trimming and J lost 0 bases, with 13 bases between them. The germline V gene has CDR1 KGHSH and CDR2 LQKENI. The CDR3 contains 15 residues. The CDR3 sequence is CASSHTWGPSYEQYF. Written as DNA, the CDR3 is TGTGCCAGCTCACATACTTGGGGCCCCTCCTACGAGCAGTACTTC. The full variable domain, its missing parts supplied by reference TRBV18 and TRBJ2-7, is NAGVMQNPRHLVRRRGQEARLRCSPMKGHSHVYWYRQLPEEGLKFMVYLQKENIIDESGMPKERFSAEFPKEGPSILRIQQVVRGDSAAYFCASSHTWGPSYEQYFGPGTRLTVT.

About this clone itself: Other DNA sequences in the same sample also yield this CDR3. The chain carries TRBV5-1 and TRBJ2-3; D is undetermined. CDR3 length: 13 amino acids. Germline loops: CDR1 SGHRS, CDR2 YFSETQ. Trimming pared 5 bases from V and 2 bases from J, leaving 9 bases between. Here the CDR3 reads CASSPRDTDTQYF. The CDR3 nucleotides are TGCGCCAGCAGTCCACGAGACACAGATACGCAGTATTTT.

The chain couples TRBV2 to TRBJ2-7, with TRBD2 matching 7 bases. Per the germline V gene, CDR1 is SNHLY and CDR2 is FYNNEI. CDR3 length equals 14 residues. The V segment lost 8 bases and the J segment 0 bases; nucleotides outside the gene matches: 7. The CDR3: CASLREESSYEQYF. The CDR3 coding sequence is TGTGCCAGCCTACGGGAGGAAAGCTCCTACGAGCAGTACTTC.

This chain joins TRBV5-1 and TRBJ2-7; 11 bases match TRBD2. The J segment lost 1 base and the V segment lost 1 base, leaving 7 bases of the junction unmatched. CDR1 is SGHRS, CDR2 YFSETQ, per germline. The CDR3 has 17 amino acids. CDR3 amino acids: CASSLLAGGPSSYEQYF. The CDR3 DNA reads as TGCGCCAGCAGCTTGTTAGCGGGAGGGCCTAGTTCCTACGAGCAGTACTTC.

This chain links TRBV30 with TRBJ2-1; 10 bases are a match to TRBD1. V shed 0 bases and J 6 bases; nucleotides not matched to a gene: 8. CDR3 length: 16 residues. CDR1 is GTSNPN, CDR2 SVGIG, per germline (reference sequence). The CDR3 bases are TGTGCCTGGAGTGTAAGGACAGGGGGATCTCGCAATGAGCAGTTCTTC. Encoded protein: CAWSVRTGGSRNEQFF.

The chain is built from TRBV28 and TRBJ2-7, with TRBD2 as a possible D gene (7 bases). This CDR3 comprises 15 residues. The germline V gene has CDR1 MDHEN and CDR2 SYDVKM. The ends were cut back, 5 bases at V and 1 base at J, with 15 bases in the middle. DNA for the CDR3: TGTGCCAGCAGTCCCGGGGGGCTGGAGTCCTACGAGCAGTACTTC. It codes for CASSPGGLESYEQYF.

The V call is TRBV5-1, the J call TRBJ2-7, with 10 bases that match TRBD1. The CDR3 length is 15 residues. V was pared by 4 bases and J by 11 bases, with 15 bases of the junction left unmatched. Germline CDR1 is SGHRS and CDR2 is YFSETQ. The CDR3 here is CASSPDRDRGPEEYF. The CDR3 nucleotides are TGCGCCAGCAGCCCGGACCGGGACAGGGGACCGGAAGAGTACTTC.